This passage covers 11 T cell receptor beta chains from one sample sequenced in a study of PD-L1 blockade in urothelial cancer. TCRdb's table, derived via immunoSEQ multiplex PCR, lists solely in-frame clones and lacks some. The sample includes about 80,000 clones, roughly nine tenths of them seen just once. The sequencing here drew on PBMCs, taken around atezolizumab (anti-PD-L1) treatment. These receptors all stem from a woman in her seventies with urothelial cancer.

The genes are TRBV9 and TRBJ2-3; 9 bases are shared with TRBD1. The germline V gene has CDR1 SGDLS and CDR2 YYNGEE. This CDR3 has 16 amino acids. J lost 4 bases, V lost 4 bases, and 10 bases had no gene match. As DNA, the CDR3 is TGTGCCAGCAGCCCAAGACAGGGGGTGAGCGCAGATACGCAGTATTTT. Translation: CASSPRQGVSADTQYF.

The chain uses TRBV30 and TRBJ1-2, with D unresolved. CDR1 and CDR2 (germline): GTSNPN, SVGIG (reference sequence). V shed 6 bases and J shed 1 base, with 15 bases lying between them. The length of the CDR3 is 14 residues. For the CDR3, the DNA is TGTGCCTGCCAGCGTGACCATTTTAACTATGGCTACACCTTC. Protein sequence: CACQRDHFNYGYTF.

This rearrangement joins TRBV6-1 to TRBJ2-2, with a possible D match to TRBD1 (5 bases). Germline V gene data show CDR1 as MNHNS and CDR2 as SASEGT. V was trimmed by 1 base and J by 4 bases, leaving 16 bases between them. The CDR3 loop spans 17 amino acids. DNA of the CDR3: TGTGCCAGCAGTGAAGAAGTAGGCAGGGTGGGCACCGGGGAGCTGTTTTTT. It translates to CASSEEVGRVGTGELFF.

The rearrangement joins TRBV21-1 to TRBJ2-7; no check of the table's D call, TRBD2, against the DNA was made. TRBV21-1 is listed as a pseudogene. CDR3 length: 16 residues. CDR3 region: CASSKGLAGRSYEQYF. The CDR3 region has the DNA TGTGCCAGCAGCAAAGGGTTAGCGGGAAGATCCTACGAGCAGTACTTC.

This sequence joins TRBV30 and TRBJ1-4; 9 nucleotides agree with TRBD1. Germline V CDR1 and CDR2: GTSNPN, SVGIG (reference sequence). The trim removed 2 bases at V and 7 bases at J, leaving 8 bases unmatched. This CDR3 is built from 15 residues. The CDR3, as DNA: TGTGCCTGGAGTCCTCGGGACAGGGACATTGAAAAACTGTTTTTT. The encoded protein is CAWSPRDRDIEKLFF.

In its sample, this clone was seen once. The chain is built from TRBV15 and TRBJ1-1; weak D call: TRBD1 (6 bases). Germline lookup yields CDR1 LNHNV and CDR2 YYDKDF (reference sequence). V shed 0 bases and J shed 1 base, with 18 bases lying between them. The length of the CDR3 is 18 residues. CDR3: CATSRDFLGQGSNTEAFF. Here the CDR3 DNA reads TGTGCCACCAGCAGAGATTTTTTGGGTCAGGGGTCGAACACTGAAGCTTTCTTT.

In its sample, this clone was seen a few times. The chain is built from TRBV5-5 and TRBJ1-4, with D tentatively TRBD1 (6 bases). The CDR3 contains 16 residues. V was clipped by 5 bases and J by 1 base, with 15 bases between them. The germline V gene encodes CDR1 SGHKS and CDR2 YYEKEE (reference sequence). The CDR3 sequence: CASRLQGTVTNEKLFF. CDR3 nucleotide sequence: TGTGCCAGCAGGCTACAGGGAACCGTAACTAATGAAAAACTGTTTTTT.

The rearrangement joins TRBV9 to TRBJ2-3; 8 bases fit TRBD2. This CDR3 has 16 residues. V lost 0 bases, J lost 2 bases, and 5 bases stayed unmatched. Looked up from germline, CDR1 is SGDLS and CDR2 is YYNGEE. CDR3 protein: CASSVGGGGTTDTQYF. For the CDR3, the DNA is TGTGCCAGCAGCGTAGGTGGCGGGGGGACCACAGATACGCAGTATTTT.

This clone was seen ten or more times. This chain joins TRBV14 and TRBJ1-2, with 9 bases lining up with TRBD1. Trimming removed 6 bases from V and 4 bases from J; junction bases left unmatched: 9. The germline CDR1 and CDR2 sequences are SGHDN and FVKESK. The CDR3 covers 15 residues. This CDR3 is CASRSGTGHSYGYTF. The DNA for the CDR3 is TGTGCCAGCAGGAGCGGGACAGGGCACTCCTATGGCTACACCTTC.

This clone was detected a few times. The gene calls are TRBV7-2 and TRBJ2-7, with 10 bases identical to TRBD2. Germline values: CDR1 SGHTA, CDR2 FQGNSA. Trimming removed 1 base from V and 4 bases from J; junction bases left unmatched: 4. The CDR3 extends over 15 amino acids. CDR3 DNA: TGTGCCAGCAGCTTAGAAGCGGGGGGGCCGTACGAGCAGTACTTC. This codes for CASSLEAGGPYEQYF.

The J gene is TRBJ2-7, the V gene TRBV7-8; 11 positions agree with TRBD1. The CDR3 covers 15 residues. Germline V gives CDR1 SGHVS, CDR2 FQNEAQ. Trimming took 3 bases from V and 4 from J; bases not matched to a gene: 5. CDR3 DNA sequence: TGTGCCAGCAGCTTTGGGGGACAGGGGGGATACGAGCAGTACTTC. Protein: CASSFGGQGGYEQYF.